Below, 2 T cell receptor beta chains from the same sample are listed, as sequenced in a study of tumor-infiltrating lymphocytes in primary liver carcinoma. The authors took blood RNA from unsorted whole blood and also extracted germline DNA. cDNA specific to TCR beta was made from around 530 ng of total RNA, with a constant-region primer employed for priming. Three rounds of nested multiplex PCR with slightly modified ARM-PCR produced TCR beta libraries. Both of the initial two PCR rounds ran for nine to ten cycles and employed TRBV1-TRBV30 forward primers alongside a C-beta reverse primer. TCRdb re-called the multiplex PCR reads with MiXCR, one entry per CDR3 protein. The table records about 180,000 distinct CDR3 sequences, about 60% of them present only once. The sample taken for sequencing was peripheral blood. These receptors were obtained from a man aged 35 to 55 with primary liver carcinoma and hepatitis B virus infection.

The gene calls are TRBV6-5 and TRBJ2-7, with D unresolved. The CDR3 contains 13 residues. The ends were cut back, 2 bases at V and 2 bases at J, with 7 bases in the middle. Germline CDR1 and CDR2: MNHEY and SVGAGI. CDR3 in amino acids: CASSYGEPYEQYF. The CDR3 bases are TGTGCCAGCAGTTACGGGGAACCCTACGAGCAGTACTTC.

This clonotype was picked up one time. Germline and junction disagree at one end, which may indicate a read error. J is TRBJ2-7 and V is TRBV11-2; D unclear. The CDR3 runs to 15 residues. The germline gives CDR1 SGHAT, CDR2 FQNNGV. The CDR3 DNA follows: TGCGCCAGCAGCCTAGGGCACTGGAGAATCTACGAGCAGTACTTC. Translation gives CASSLGHWRIYEQYF.